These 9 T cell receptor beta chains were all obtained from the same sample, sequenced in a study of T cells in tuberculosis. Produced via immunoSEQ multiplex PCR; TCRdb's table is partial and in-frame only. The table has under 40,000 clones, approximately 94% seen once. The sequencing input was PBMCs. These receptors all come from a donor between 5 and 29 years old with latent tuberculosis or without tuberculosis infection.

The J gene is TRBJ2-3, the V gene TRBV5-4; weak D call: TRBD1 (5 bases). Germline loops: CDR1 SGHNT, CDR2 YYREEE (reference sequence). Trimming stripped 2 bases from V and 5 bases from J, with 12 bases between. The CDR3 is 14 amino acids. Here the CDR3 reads CASSFDFRGDTQYF. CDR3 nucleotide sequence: TGTGCCAGCAGCTTTGATTTTAGGGGAGATACGCAGTATTTT.

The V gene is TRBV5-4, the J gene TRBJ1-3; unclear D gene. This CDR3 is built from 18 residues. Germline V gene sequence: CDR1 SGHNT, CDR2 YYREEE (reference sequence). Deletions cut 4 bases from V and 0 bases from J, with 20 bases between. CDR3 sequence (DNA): TGTGCCAGCAGCCCTGGGCCCGGCACCGGTTACTCTGGAAACACCATATATTTT. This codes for CASSPGPGTGYSGNTIYF.

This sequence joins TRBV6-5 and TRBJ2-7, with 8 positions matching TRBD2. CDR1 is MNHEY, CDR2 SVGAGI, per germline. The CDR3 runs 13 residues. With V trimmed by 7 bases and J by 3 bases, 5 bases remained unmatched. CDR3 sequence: CASKNSGDYEQYF. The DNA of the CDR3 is TGTGCCAGCAAGAATAGCGGGGACTACGAGCAGTACTTC.

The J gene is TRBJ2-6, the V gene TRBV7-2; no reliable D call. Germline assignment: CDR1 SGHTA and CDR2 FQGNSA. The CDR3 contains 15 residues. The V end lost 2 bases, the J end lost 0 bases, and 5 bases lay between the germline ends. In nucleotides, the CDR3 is TGTGCCAGCAGCTTAACGAGCTCTGGGGCCAACGTCCTGACTTTC. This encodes CASSLTSSGANVLTF.

As DNA, the CDR3 is TGCGCCAGCAGCTCCCCTAGCGGCCAAGAGACCCAGTACTTC. Its translation is CASSSPSGQETQYF. J is TRBJ2-5 and V is TRBV5-1, with TRBD2 matching over 7 bases. V shed 3 bases, J shed 1 base, and the junction held 3 bases outside the gene matches. CDR1 is SGHRS, CDR2 YFSETQ, per germline. The CDR3 runs 14 residues.

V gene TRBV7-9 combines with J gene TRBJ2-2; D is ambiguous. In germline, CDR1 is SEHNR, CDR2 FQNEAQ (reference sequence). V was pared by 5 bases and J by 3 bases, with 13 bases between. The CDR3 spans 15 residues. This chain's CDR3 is CASSPRSYDTGELFF. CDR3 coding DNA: TGTGCCAGCAGCCCGCGGAGTTATGACACCGGGGAGCTGTTTTTT. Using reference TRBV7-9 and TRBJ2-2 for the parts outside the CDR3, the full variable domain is DTGVSQNPRHKITKRGQNVTFRCDPISEHNRLYWYRQTLGQGPEFLTYFQNEAQLEKSRLLSDRFSAERPKGSFSTLEIQRTEQGDSAMYLCASSPRSYDTGELFFGEGSRLTVL.

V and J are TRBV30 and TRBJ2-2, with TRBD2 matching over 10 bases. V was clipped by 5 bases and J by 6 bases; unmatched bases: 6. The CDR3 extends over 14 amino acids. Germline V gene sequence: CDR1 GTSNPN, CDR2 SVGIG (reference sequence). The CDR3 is CAWSGTSVPGELFF. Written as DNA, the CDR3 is TGTGCCTGGTCCGGGACTAGCGTTCCCGGGGAGCTGTTTTTT.

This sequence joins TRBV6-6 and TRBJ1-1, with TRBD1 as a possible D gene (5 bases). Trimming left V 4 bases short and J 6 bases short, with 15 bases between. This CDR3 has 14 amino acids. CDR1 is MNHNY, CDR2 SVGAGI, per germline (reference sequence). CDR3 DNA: TGTGCCAGCAGTTCACAGGCCCCGGGGGCTGAAGCTTTCTTT. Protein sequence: CASSSQAPGAEAFF.

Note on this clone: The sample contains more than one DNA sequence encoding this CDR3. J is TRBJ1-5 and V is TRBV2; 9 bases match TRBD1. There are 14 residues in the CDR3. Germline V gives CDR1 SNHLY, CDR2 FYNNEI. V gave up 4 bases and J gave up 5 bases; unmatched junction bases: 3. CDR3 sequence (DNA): TGTGCCAGCAGTGGGACAGGGGAGGATCAGCCCCAGCATTTT. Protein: CASSGTGEDQPQHF.